This T cell receptor beta chain was sequenced in a study of vaccination effects on CD4 cells after COVID-19. Study-level background: Post-vaccine specimens arrived a median 72 days past the second dose. After about 2 million PBMC were placed in each well, they were cultured with approximately 9.4 IU/ml IL-2 and roughly 10 ug/ml peptides.

The repertoire was sequenced with immunoSEQ multiplex PCR; TCRdb's copy has only in-frame clones and lacks some. The sample yields approximately 37,000 clones, around 71% seen once. CDR3 size: 18 residues. Trimming removed 6 bases from V and 1 base from J; junction bases left unmatched: 14. Germline CDR1 reads KGHDR; CDR2 reads SFDVKD. Subsequent to a culture period of 10 to 11 days, CD4+ T cells were isolated. Each participant was administered two doses of either the BNT162b2 or the mRNA-1273 vaccine. Study findings and constraints: Researchers reported few convalescent patients and no early post-infection timepoints in the study. Marked contraction was observed in infection-induced and vaccine-induced clones late after vaccination.

Notes on this clone: Antigen unknown.

This sequence joins TRBV24-1 and TRBJ2-1, with 7 bases matching TRBD2. The TCR originated in a human donor who received a COVID-19 vaccine. Specimen: CD4+ T cells from PBMCs cultured without peptide, collected after COVID-19 vaccination. The CDR3 DNA is TGTGCCACCAGTTCCTCAGCCCGGGCTAGCGGATCCTACAATGAGCAGTTCTTC. Its protein is CATSSSARASGSYNEQFF.